The present TCR beta chain was sequenced within a study of T-cell memory formation after mild COVID-19. Whole-study results and caveats: Clones shrinking from day 15 to 85 showed even CD4/CD8 mixes; later expanders tilted CD4+.

As regards this clonotype: Its matching antigen is unknown.

V was cut by 4 bases and J by 1 base, with 12 bases left in between. Germline assignment: CDR1 MNHEY and CDR2 SVGEGT. The CDR3 is 15 amino acids. MiXCR was run by TCRdb on the 5' RACE reads, yielding one entry per CDR3 protein. Of about 250,000 distinct CDR3 sequences listed, 15% are singletons. Sequencing was performed on PBMCs or a T cell subset sorted from them (not recorded which). The chain links TRBV6-2 or TRBV6-3 to TRBJ2-3; D is perhaps TRBD2 (6 bases). The receptor comes from an adult woman who had mild COVID-19 (a few samples of this study predate the infection). Cell type and time point are not known. CDR3 amino acids: CASSWGPSGTDTQYF. DNA of the CDR3: TGTGCCAGCAGTTGGGGCCCTAGCGGCACAGATACGCAGTATTTT.